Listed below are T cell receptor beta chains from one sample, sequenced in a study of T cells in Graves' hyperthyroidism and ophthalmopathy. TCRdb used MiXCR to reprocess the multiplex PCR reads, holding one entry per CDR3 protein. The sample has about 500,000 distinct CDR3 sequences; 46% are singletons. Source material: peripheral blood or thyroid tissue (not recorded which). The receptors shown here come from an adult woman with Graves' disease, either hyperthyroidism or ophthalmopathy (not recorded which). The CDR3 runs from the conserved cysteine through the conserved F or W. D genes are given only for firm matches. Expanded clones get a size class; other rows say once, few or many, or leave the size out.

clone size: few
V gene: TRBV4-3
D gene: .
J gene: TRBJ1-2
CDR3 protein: CASSQGRGAGYGYTF
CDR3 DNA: TGCGCCAGCAGCCAAGGTCGGGGGGCCGGCTATGGCTACACCTTC

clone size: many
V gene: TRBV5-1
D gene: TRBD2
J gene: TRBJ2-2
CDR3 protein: CASSLYLAGGRTGELFF
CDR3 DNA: TGCGCCAGCAGCTTGTACCTAGCGGGAGGAAGGACCGGGGAGCTGTTTTTT

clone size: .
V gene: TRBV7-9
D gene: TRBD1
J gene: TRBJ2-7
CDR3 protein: CASSPGGSGGGVQYF
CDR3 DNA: TGTGCCAGCAGCCCGGGTGGGTCAGGGGGCGGAGTGCAGTACTTC

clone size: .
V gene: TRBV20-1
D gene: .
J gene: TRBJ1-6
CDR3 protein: CSASPPLHF
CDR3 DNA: TGCAGTGCTAGTCCGCCCCTCCACTTT

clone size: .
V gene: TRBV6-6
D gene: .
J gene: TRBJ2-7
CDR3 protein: CASIDGGSYEQYF
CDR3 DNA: TGTGCCAGCATAGATGGCGGATCCTACGAGCAGTACTTC

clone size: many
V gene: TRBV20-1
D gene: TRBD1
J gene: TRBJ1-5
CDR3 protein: CSAYTDRAPGQPQHF
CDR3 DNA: TGCAGTGCTTACACGGACAGGGCGCCGGGACAGCCCCAGCATTTT

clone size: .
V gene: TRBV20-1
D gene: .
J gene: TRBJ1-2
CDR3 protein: CSARGRSTSRTGELRGSAF
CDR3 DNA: TGCAGTGCTAGAGGGCGATCGACTAGTCGCACCGGGGAGCTTAGAGGGAGTGCCTTC

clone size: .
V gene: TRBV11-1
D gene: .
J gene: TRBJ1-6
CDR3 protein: CASSVDSVSSYNSPLHF
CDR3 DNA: TGTGCCAGCAGCGTAGATTCTGTAAGCTCCTATAATTCACCCCTCCACTTT

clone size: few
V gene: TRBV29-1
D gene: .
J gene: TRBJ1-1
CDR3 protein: CSVWGANTEAFF
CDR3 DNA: TGCAGCGTTTGGGGAGCGAACACTGAAGCTTTCTTT

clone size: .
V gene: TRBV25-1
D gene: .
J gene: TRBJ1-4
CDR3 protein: CASRRGKGLFF
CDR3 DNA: TGTGCCAGCAGAAGGGGAAAGGGACTGTTTTTT

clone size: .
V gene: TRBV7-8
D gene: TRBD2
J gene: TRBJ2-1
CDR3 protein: CASSTSGTINNEQFF
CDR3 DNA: TGTGCCAGCAGCACCTCCGGGACTATCAACAATGAGCAGTTCTTC

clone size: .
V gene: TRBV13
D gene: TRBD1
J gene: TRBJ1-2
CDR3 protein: CASSVNRDRGPGHTF
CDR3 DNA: TGTGCCAGCAGCGTCAACCGGGACAGGGGGCCCGGCCACACCTTC

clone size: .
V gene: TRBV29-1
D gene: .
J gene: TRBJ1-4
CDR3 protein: CSVQEVATNEKLFF
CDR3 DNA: TGCAGCGTGCAAGAAGTGGCAACTAATGAAAAACTGTTTTTT

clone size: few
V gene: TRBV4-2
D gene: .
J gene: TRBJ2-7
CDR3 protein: CASSQALGSYPYEQYF
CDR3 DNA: TGTGCCAGCAGCCAAGCCCTCGGGAGTTATCCCTACGAGCAGTACTTC

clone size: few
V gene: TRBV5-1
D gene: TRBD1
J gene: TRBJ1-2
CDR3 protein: CASSSQGVNYGYTF
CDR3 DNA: TGCGCCAGCAGCTCCCAGGGGGTGAACTATGGCTACACCTTC

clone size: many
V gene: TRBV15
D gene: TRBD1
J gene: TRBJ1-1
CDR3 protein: CATSRDLTGAMNTEAFF
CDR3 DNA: TGTGCCACCAGCAGAGATTTGACAGGGGCCATGAACACTGAAGCTTTCTTT

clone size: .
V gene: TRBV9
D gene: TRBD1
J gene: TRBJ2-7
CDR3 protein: CASSVRDRGVHEQYF
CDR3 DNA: TGTGCCAGCAGCGTCCGGGACAGGGGGGTCCACGAGCAGTACTTC

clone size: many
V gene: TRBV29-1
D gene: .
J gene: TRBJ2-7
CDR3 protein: CSVEVVQQVFYEQYF
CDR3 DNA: TGCAGCGTTGAAGTCGTTCAACAGGTTTTCTACGAGCAGTACTTC

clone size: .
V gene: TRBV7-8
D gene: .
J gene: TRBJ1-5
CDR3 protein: CASSLGAGQQPQHF
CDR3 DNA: TGTGCCAGCAGCTTAGGGGCAGGGCAGCAGCCCCAGCATTTT

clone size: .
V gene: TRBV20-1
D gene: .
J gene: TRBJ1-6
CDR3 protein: CSAMQGIIQALHF
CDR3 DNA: TGCAGTGCTATGCAGGGGATAATTCAAGCCCTCCACTTT

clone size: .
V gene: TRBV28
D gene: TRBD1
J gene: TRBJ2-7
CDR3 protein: CASSTTGQEYF
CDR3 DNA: TGTGCCAGCAGTACAACCGGACAGGAGTACTTC

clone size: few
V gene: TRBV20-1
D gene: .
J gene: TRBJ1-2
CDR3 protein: CSAAGVGYYGYTF
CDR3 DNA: TGCAGTGCGGCAGGGGTTGGATACTATGGCTACACCTTC

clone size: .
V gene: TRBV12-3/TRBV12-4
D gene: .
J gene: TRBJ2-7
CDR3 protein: CASSPIAVTYEQYF
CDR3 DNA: TGTGCCAGCAGCCCGATCGCGGTGACCTACGAGCAGTACTTC

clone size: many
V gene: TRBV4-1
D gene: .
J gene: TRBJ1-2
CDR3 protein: CASSHRTAPYGYTF
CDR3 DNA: TGCGCCAGCAGCCATAGGACAGCTCCTTATGGCTACACCTTC

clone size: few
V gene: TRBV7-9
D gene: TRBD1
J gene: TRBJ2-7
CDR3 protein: CASSLETGGGYEQYF
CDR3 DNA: TGTGCCAGCAGCTTGGAGACAGGGGGTGGATACGAGCAGTACTTC

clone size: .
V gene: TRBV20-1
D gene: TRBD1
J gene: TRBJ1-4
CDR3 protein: CSARDPRDRYNEKLFF
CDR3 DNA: TGCAGTGCTAGAGATCCCCGGGACAGATATAATGAAAAACTGTTTTTT